These 12 T cell receptor beta chains originate from one sample sequenced in a study of T cells after yellow fever vaccination. TCRdb called the 5' RACE reads again in MiXCR, with one record for every CDR3 protein. This table has 250,000 to 300,000 distinct CDR3 sequences, about 5.2% appearing once. This specimen was CD4+ T cells sorted from PBMCs, taken on the day of the yellow fever booster vaccination. The source of these receptors is a man between 18 and 35 years old who received the YFV17D yellow fever vaccine.

The V gene is TRBV7-2, the J gene TRBJ2-3; tentative D call: TRBD1 (5 bases). Trimming pared 2 bases from V and 4 bases from J, leaving 13 bases between. This CDR3 is 15 amino acids long. Germline-derived CDR1 and CDR2 are SGHTA and FQGNSA. The CDR3 nucleotides are TGTGCCAGCAGCTTAAGCAGGGTGATGGCAGATACGCAGTATTTT. Its translation is CASSLSRVMADTQYF.

This clonotype was recorded many times. The chain couples TRBV9 to TRBJ2-5; 8 bases agree with TRBD1. The V segment lost 1 base and the J segment 8 bases; nucleotides outside the gene matches: 13. The CDR3 has 16 residues. The germline gives CDR1 SGDLS, CDR2 YYNGEE. The CDR3 sequence: CASSVTGQGPFDTQYF. The CDR3, as DNA: TGTGCCAGCAGCGTAACCGGACAGGGACCATTTGATACCCAGTACTTC. The complete variable domain, with remaining parts taken from reference TRBV9 and TRBJ2-5, reads DSGVTQTPKHLITATGQRVTLRCSPRSGDLSVYWYQQSLDQGLQFLIQYYNGEERAKGNILERFSAQQFPDLHSELNLSSLELGDSALYFCASSVTGQGPFDTQYFGPGTRLLVL.

This sequence joins TRBV19 and TRBJ1-1; D is uncertain. The CDR3 loop spans 14 amino acids. Germline assignment: CDR1 LNHDA and CDR2 SQIVND (reference sequence). The V end lost 2 bases, the J end lost 1 base, and 8 bases lay between the germline ends. DNA of the CDR3: TGTGCCAGTAGTATATGGCAGCGGAACACTGAAGCTTTCTTT. It codes for CASSIWQRNTEAFF.

The chain links TRBV6-5 to TRBJ2-7; D gene unclear. From germline, CDR1 is MNHEY and CDR2 SVGAGI. This CDR3 contains 15 residues. With 6 bases removed from V and 0 bases from J, the gap between germline ends came to 15 bases. The chain's CDR3 is CASSRVNLGSYEQYF. The CDR3 DNA reads as TGTGCCAGCAGCCGAGTGAATCTTGGCTCCTACGAGCAGTACTTC.

The CDR3 DNA is TGCGCCAGCAGCTCGAACTTACAGGGGACGGCTGAGCAGTTCTTC. Its translation is CASSSNLQGTAEQFF. The chain carries TRBV5-1 and TRBJ2-1, with 7 bases identical to TRBD1. With 3 bases clipped from V and 9 bases from J, the junction kept 12 bases outside the gene matches. CDR1 SGHRS and CDR2 YFSETQ come from the germline V gene. This CDR3 is 15 amino acids long.

This clonotype was observed at least ten times. The chain couples TRBV5-1 to TRBJ1-1, with D perhaps matching TRBD1 (5 bases). Trimming removed 4 bases from V and 2 bases from J, with 9 bases in between. From germline, CDR1 is SGHRS and CDR2 YFSETQ. This CDR3 spans 13 amino acids. The CDR3 sequence is CASSIGTNTEAFF. CDR3 nucleotides: TGCGCCAGCAGCATAGGGACTAACACTGAAGCTTTCTTT.

A few counts support this clonotype. The V call is TRBV20-1, the J call TRBJ2-7; 12 bases fit TRBD2. The V segment lost 6 bases and the J segment 5 bases; nucleotides outside the gene matches: 11. The CDR3 has 15 residues. CDR1 DFQATT and CDR2 SNEGSKA come from the germline V gene (reference sequence). The DNA of the CDR3 is TGCAGTGCAGCGCTAGCGGGGGGGCCTTTAGACGAGCAGTACGTC. Residues: CSAALAGGPLDEQYV.

CDR3 residues: CASSRFTGGDYGYTF. For the CDR3, the DNA is TGCGCCAGCAGCCGCTTCACAGGGGGGGACTATGGCTACACCTTC. The J gene is TRBJ1-2, the V gene TRBV4-3; 8 nucleotides align to TRBD1. V was pared by 4 bases and J by 3 bases, with 7 bases of the junction left unmatched. The CDR3 has 15 amino acids. Germline V gives CDR1 LGHNA, CDR2 YSLEER.

This clonotype was counted ten times or more. This chain connects TRBV4-1 to TRBJ2-5; perhaps TRBD2 as D (6 bases). V was cut by 0 bases and J by 5 bases, with 10 bases left in between. There are 14 residues in the CDR3. Looked up from germline, CDR1 is MGHRA and CDR2 is YSYEKL. CDR3 bases: TGCGCCAGCAGCCAAGAAGGTGCGGGGGAGACCCAGTACTTC. It yields the protein CASSQEGAGETQYF.

This clonotype was picked up many times. This chain links TRBV19 with TRBJ2-1; TRBD1 or TRBD2 may be the D gene (5 bases each). CDR1 and CDR2 from the germline V gene are LNHDA and SQIVND (reference sequence). Trimming pared 7 bases from V and 9 bases from J, leaving 16 bases between. CDR3 size: 13 residues. Written as DNA, the CDR3 is TGTGCCAGTACCGACAGATGGGGAGCTGAGCAGTTCTTC. Translated, it gives CASTDRWGAEQFF.

This clonotype has a handful of counts. The V call is TRBV4-3, the J call TRBJ1-1; possible D gene TRBD1, 5 bases. Germline CDR1 reads LGHNA; CDR2 reads YSLEER. Between the trimmed V and J ends, which lost 1 base and 1 base, there was a span of 10 bases. CDR3 length equals 15 residues. The CDR3 nucleotides read TGCGCCAGCAGCCAAGGGGGCCGGAAGAACACTGAAGCTTTCTTT. Protein sequence: CASSQGGRKNTEAFF.

This clonotype was counted only a few times. The rearrangement uses TRBV29-1 and TRBJ1-1, with 7 bases aligning to TRBD1. This CDR3 is 13 amino acids long. Germline assignment: CDR1 SQVTM and CDR2 ANQGSEA. V gave up 0 bases and J gave up 5 bases; unmatched junction bases: 3. In nucleotides, the CDR3 is TGCAGCGTTGAAGACCTCAGGGGGACTGAAGCTTTCTTT. As protein: CSVEDLRGTEAFF. Combining the CDR3 with reference TRBV29-1 and TRBJ1-1 gives the whole variable domain SAVISQKPSRDICQRGTSLTIQCQVDSQVTMMFWYRQQPGQSLTLIATANQGSEATYESGFVIDKFPISRPNLTFSTLTVSNMSPEDSSIYLCSVEDLRGTEAFFGQGTRLTVV.